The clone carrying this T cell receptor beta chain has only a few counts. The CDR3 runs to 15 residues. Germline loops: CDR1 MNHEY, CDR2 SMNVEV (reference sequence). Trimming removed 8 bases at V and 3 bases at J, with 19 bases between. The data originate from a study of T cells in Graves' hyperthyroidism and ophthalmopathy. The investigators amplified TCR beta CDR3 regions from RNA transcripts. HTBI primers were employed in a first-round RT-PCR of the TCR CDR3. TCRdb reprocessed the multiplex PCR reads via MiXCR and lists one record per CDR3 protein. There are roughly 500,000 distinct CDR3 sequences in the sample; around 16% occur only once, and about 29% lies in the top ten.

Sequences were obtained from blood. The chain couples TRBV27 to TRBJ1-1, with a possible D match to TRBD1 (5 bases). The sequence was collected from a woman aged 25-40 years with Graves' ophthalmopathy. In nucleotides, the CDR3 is TGTGCCAGCCCCGGGGGTTGGGGTCTGTACACTGAAGCTTTCTTT. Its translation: CASPGGWGLYTEAFF.